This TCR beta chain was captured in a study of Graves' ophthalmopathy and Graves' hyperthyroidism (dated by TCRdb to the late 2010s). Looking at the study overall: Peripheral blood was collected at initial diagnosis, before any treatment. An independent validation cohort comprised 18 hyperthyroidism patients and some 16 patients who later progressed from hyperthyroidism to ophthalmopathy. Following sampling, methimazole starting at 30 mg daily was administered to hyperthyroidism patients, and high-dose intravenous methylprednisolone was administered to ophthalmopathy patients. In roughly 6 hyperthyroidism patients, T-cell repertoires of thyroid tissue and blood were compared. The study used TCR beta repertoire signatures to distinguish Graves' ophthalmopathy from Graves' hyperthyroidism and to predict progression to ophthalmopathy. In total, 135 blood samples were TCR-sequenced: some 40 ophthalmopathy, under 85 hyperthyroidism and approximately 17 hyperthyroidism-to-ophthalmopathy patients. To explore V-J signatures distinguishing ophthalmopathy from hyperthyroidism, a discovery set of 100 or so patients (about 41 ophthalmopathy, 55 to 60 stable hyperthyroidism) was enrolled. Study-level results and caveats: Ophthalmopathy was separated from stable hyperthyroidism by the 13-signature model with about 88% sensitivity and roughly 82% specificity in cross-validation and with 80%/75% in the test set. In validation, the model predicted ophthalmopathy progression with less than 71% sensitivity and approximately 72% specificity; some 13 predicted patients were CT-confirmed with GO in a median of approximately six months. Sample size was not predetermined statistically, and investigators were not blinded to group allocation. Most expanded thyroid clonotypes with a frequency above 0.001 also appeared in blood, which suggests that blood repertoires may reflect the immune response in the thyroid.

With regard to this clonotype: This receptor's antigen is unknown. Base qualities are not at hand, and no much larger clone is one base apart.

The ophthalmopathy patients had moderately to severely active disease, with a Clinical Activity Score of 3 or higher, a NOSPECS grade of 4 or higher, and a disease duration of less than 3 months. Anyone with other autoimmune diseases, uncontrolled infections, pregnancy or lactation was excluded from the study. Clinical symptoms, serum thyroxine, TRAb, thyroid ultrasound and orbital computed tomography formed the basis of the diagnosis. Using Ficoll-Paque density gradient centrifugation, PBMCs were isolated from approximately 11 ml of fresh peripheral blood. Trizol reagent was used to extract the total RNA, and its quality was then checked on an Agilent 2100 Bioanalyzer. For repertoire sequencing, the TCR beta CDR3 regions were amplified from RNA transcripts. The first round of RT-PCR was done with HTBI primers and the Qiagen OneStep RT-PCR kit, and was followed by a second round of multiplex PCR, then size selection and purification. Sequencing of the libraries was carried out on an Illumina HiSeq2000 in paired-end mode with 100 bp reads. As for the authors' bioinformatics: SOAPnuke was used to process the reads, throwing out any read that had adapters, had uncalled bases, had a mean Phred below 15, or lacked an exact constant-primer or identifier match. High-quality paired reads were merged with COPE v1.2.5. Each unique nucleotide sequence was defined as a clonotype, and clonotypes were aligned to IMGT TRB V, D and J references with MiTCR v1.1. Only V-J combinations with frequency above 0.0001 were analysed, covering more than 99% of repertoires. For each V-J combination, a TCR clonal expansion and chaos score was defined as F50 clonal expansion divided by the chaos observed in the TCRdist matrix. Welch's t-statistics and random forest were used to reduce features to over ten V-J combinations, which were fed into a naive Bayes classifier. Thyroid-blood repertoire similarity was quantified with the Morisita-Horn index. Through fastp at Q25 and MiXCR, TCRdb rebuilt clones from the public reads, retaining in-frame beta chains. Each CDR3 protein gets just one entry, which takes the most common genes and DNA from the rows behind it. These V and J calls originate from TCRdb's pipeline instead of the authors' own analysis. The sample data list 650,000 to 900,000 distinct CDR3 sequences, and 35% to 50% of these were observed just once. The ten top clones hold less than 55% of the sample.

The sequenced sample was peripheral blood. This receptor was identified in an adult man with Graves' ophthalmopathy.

The DNA sequence follows: TGTGCCAGCAGCCCGGTTCCTACCACCGGGGAGCTGTTTTTT. Protein translation: CASSPVPTTGELFF. Rearrangement joined TRBV12-3 or TRBV12-4 to TRBJ2-2, with the D gene not confidently named. From its cysteine to its phenylalanine, the CDR3 spans 14 amino acids. Only the CDR3 part of the read is kept: 42 bases, read in frame from the first base. V was cut back by 6 bases and J by 4 bases, leaving a gap of 12 bases between them.